This entry lists 15 T cell receptor beta chains sequenced from one sample in a study of radiotherapy plus CTLA-4 blockade in lung cancer. TCRdb's table, derived via immunoSEQ multiplex PCR, lists solely in-frame clones and lacks some. The table has 90,000 to 150,000 clones, around 75% seen once. The sequences come from peripheral blood, collected from a patient treated with radiotherapy plus ipilimumab. The origin of the receptors is a human donor with non-small cell lung cancer who had a partial response to radiotherapy plus ipilimumab.

The chain couples TRBV6-5 to TRBJ1-5; the match to TRBD1 covers 8 bases. Unmatched junction bases numbered 3, after V lost 8 bases and J lost 6 bases. The CDR3 is 12 residues long. CDR1 MNHEY and CDR2 SVGAGI come from the germline V gene. The CDR3 sequence: CASGQGAQPQHF. In DNA form, the CDR3 reads TGTGCCAGCGGACAGGGTGCTCAGCCCCAGCATTTT.

The V gene is TRBV6-6, the J gene TRBJ1-1, with D perhaps TRBD1 (6 bases). Trimming removed 6 bases from V and 8 bases from J, with 10 bases in between. Germline V CDR1 and CDR2: MNHNY, SVGAGI (reference sequence). There are 11 residues in the CDR3. The CDR3 reads CASRRDREAFF. The CDR3 DNA reads TGTGCCAGCAGGAGAGACAGGGAAGCTTTCTTT.

In nucleotides, the CDR3 is TGCAGCGTTGTGGCGCAGGCCGGGGATGAGCAGTTCTTC. Translating gives CSVVAQAGDEQFF. The chain recombines TRBV29-1 with TRBJ2-1; D might be TRBD2 (5 bases). CDR3 length equals 13 residues. Germline CDR1 and CDR2: SQVTM and ANQGSEA. Trimming removed 4 bases at V and 8 bases at J, with 15 bases between.

The chain uses TRBV7-9 and TRBJ1-3; 9 positions match TRBD1. The germline CDR1 and CDR2 sequences are SEHNR and FQNEAQ (reference sequence). V lost 5 bases and J lost 7; bases outside the gene matches: 9. This CDR3 has 15 residues. In DNA, the CDR3 is TGTGCCAGCAGCCCATGGGACAGGGCGGGGAACACCATATATTTT. Its translation is CASSPWDRAGNTIYF.

V gene TRBV30 combines with J gene TRBJ2-1; 10 bases agree with TRBD2. The CDR3 covers 16 residues. The J segment lost 0 bases and the V segment lost 5 bases, leaving 7 bases of the junction unmatched. Germline CDR1 GTSNPN, CDR2 SVGIG (reference sequence). The CDR3 region is CAWDPGLAFSYNEQFF. The CDR3 nucleotides are TGTGCCTGGGATCCGGGACTAGCGTTCTCCTACAATGAGCAGTTCTTC.

This rearrangement joins TRBV10-1 to TRBJ2-5, with 8 bases aligning to TRBD1. The CDR3 has 15 residues. Germline V gene data show CDR1 as WNHNN and CDR2 as SYGVQD (reference sequence). The J segment lost 6 bases and the V segment lost 0 bases, leaving 6 bases of the junction unmatched. CDR3 in DNA: TGCGCCAGCAGTGAGTCTACAGGGGGGTTAAAGACCCAGTACTTC. Translation gives CASSESTGGLKTQYF.

This sequence joins TRBV2 and TRBJ1-5; D might be TRBD1 (6 bases). Looked up from germline, CDR1 is SNHLY and CDR2 is FYNNEI. With 5 bases removed from V and 3 bases from J, the gap between germline ends came to 11 bases. The CDR3 totals 14 residues. The CDR3 here is CASSSDRNNQPQHF. The DNA for the CDR3 is TGTGCCAGCAGTTCGGACAGAAACAATCAGCCCCAGCATTTT.

This sequence joins TRBV5-6 and TRBJ1-5; D is undetermined. Germline V gene data show CDR1 as SGHDT and CDR2 as YYEEEE. CDR3 length equals 15 residues. V lost 4 bases and J lost 0, with 11 bases in between. The CDR3 nucleotides are TGTGCCAGCAGCCTAACGCGGAATAGCAATCAGCCCCAGCATTTT. Translating it yields CASSLTRNSNQPQHF.

The gene calls are TRBV5-5 and TRBJ1-2; 7 nucleotides agree with TRBD1. The J segment lost 5 bases and the V segment lost 0 bases, leaving 4 bases of the junction unmatched. CDR1 is SGHKS and CDR2 is YYEKEE in the germline V gene (reference sequence). This CDR3 spans 14 amino acids. The CDR3 DNA reads TGTGCCAGCAGCTTGGGGGGACAGCTATATGGCTACACCTTC. Its translation: CASSLGGQLYGYTF. Supplemented by reference TRBV5-5 and TRBJ1-2, the full variable domain reads DAGVTQSPTHLIKTRGQQVTLRCSPISGHKSVSWYQQVLGQGPQFIFQYYEKEERGRGNFPDRFSARQFPNYSSELNVNALLLGDSALYLCASSLGGQLYGYTFGSGTRLTVV.

This rearrangement joins TRBV28 to TRBJ2-5; 10 nucleotides line up with TRBD1. Germline lookup yields CDR1 MDHEN and CDR2 SYDVKM. The CDR3 is made up of 12 amino acids. V lost 5 bases and J lost 8; bases outside the gene matches: 2. For the CDR3, the DNA is TGTGCCAGCAGTGGGACAGGGGATACCCAGTACTTC. This sequence encodes CASSGTGDTQYF.

This clone was seen only a few times. The chain recombines TRBV7-9 with TRBJ1-5; TRBD1 matches 8 bases. The germline CDR1 and CDR2 sequences are SEHNR and FQNEAQ (reference sequence). CDR3 size: 17 residues. The V and J ends lost 1 base and 3 bases, in that order; junction bases with no gene match: 8. In DNA form, the CDR3 reads TGTGCCAGCAGCTTAGGACAGGGGAATATTTACAATCAGCCCCAGCATTTT. This translates into CASSLGQGNIYNQPQHF.

The chain recombines TRBV6-5 with TRBJ1-1; TRBD1 matches at 7 bases. Germline V gene data show CDR1 as MNHEY and CDR2 as SVGAGI. The CDR3 contains 15 residues. J lost 0 bases, V lost 4 bases, and 5 bases had no gene match. The chain's CDR3 is CASSWGRGLNTEAFF. The CDR3 DNA reads as TGTGCCAGCAGTTGGGGCAGGGGGTTGAACACTGAAGCTTTCTTT.

The chain links TRBV27 to TRBJ2-7, with 7 bases aligning to TRBD1. CDR1 is MNHEY, CDR2 SMNVEV, per germline (reference sequence). CDR3 size: 13 residues. V was clipped by 6 bases and J by 3 bases; unmatched bases: 5. The CDR3: CASRVGQSYEQYF. The DNA for the CDR3 is TGTGCCAGCAGGGTGGGACAGAGCTACGAGCAGTACTTC.

The chain joins TRBV10-3 to TRBJ2-1, with TRBD2 as a possible D gene (6 bases). There are 13 residues in the CDR3. Germline V gene sequence: CDR1 ENHRY, CDR2 SYGVKD. The CDR3 DNA reads TGTGCGGGGGGAGAGAGTGCTTACAATGAGCAGTTCTTC. This gives the protein CAGGESAYNEQFF.

The genes are TRBV6-5 and TRBJ1-3; no reliable D call. Germline lookup yields CDR1 MNHEY and CDR2 SVGAGI. Trimming took 4 bases from V and 4 from J, leaving 14 bases between them. This CDR3 is 15 amino acids long. The CDR3 spells CASSWQDRPGNTIYF. In nucleotides, the CDR3 is TGTGCCAGCAGTTGGCAGGATAGACCCGGAAACACCATATATTTT.